A single T cell receptor beta chain is shown here with its context. The antigen is unknown. Unique molecular identifiers tagged individual cDNA molecules. TCRdb called the 5' RACE reads again in MiXCR, with one record for every CDR3 protein. The sample lists 65,000 to 85,000 distinct CDR3 sequences, around 13% occurring once. This record belongs to a study of early T cells in non-severe SARS-CoV-2 infection. Study at large: Unsorted whole blood bulk RNA was sequenced, with unpaired chains. Study-level points and caveats: Using VDJdb, the matching emphasized anti-spike CD8 responses while missing private and CD4 specificities.

CDR1 is KGHDR and CDR2 is SFDVKD in the germline V gene. V gave up 5 bases and J gave up 6 bases; unmatched junction bases: 7. CDR3 length: 15 residues. This rearrangement joins TRBV24-1 to TRBJ2-2, with 8 nucleotides matching TRBD1. The sequenced sample was whole blood. The sequence was collected from an adult who was a healthcare worker with PCR-confirmed SARS-CoV-2 infection or an uninfected control (not recorded which). In nucleotides, the CDR3 is TGTGCCACCAGTGTCGATTCAGGGGGCCCCGGGGAGCTGTTTTTT. This codes for CATSVDSGGPGELFF.